The 10 T cell receptor beta chains given below trace back to one sample, sequenced in a study of T cells after yellow fever vaccination (dated by TCRdb to the late 2010s). Preparation of the library involved 5' RACE. Sequenced using an Illumina HiSeq 2500. Starting from the raw public reads, TCRdb applied fastp trimming at Q25, assembled clones with MiXCR and retained in-frame beta chains. Records with the same CDR3 protein are collapsed into one entry carrying the most frequent genes and DNA. Within this sample are over 100,000 distinct CDR3 sequences, with 8.4% of them counted one time only. In total, the top ten clones hold roughly 25% of the sample. The treatment or condition label here, explained by the study, means: live attenuated yellow fever vaccine strain. The input for sequencing was CD8+ T cells sorted from PBMCs, taken 45 days after the yellow fever booster vaccination. These receptors came from a man aged 25-45 years who received the YFV17D yellow fever vaccine.

This clonotype was seen many times. The rearrangement uses TRBV15 and TRBJ2-7; TRBD1 matches 7 bases. Trimming took 0 bases from V and 1 from J; bases not matched to a gene: 3. Per germline, CDR1 LNHNV and CDR2 YYDKDF (reference sequence). The CDR3 loop spans 15 amino acids. The DNA of the CDR3 is TGTGCCACCAGCAGAGAGGGGACAGCATCCTACGAGCAGTACTTC. Residues: CATSREGTASYEQYF. Full variable domain (missing parts from reference TRBV15 and TRBJ2-7): DAMVIQNPRYQVTQFGKPVTLSCSQTLNHNVMYWYQQKSSQAPKLLFHYYDKDFNNEADTPDNFQSRRPNTSFCFLDIRSPGLGDTAMYLCATSREGTASYEQYFGPGTRLTVT.

This clonotype has a count of ten or more. This chain uses TRBV4-1 with TRBJ1-2; TRBD1 aligns across 7 bases. The CDR3 sequence is 14 residues long. Germline lookup yields CDR1 MGHRA and CDR2 YSYEKL. J gave up 5 bases and V 4 bases, and 7 bases lay outside the gene matches. The CDR3 loop is CASSPATGFYGYTF. Written as DNA, the CDR3 is TGCGCCAGCAGCCCGGCGACAGGGTTTTATGGCTACACCTTC.

The chain has TRBV19 and TRBJ2-2; 7 bases fit TRBD1. The V and J ends lost 10 bases and 1 base, in that order; junction bases with no gene match: 6. The CDR3 sequence is 14 residues long. Germline-derived CDR1 and CDR2 are LNHDA and SQIVND (reference sequence). The CDR3: CATETGLNTGELFF. The CDR3 DNA sequence: TGTGCCACGGAGACAGGGCTGAACACCGGGGAGCTGTTTTTT.

This clonotype was found many times. V is TRBV4-1 and J is TRBJ2-1; TRBD2 agrees at 12 bases. Per the germline V gene, CDR1 is MGHRA and CDR2 is YSYEKL. Germline trimming cut 4 bases from V and 15 bases from J; bases unmatched to any gene: 16. The length of the CDR3 is 16 residues. In nucleotides, the CDR3 is TGCGCCAGCAGCCCAGACAGGGGACTAGCGGGCTTCACGGGGTTCTTC. Translated: CASSPDRGLAGFTGFF.

This clonotype appeared a few times. CDR3 protein: CASSQDGSNEQFF. The CDR3 region has the DNA TGCGCCAGCAGCCAAGATGGGTCGAATGAGCAGTTCTTC. The chain joins TRBV4-3 to TRBJ2-1; D is uncertain. Between the trimmed V and J ends, which lost 0 bases and 7 bases, there was a span of 7 bases. The CDR3 runs to 13 residues. Germline CDR1 LGHNA, CDR2 YSLEER.

This chain connects TRBV7-2 to TRBJ2-7, with 9 bases lining up with TRBD2. V gave up 3 bases and J gave up 3 bases; unmatched junction bases: 3. This CDR3 has 14 amino acids. The germline CDR1 and CDR2 sequences are SGHTA and FQGNSA. CDR3: CASSFGLAFYEQYF. Written as DNA, the CDR3 is TGTGCCAGCAGCTTCGGACTAGCGTTCTACGAGCAGTACTTC. Full variable domain (remainder filled in from reference TRBV7-2 and TRBJ2-7): GAGVSQSPSNKVTEKGKDVELRCDPISGHTALYWYRQSLGQGLEFLIYFQGNSAPDKSGLPSDRFSAERTGGSVSTLTIQRTQQEDSAVYLCASSFGLAFYEQYFGPGTRLTVT.

This clonotype came up many times. The genes are TRBV12-3 or TRBV12-4 and TRBJ2-1; 8 nucleotides align to TRBD1. Losses at the gene ends were 4 bases for V and 13 bases for J; bases not matched to a gene: 6. The CDR3 extends over 12 amino acids. CDR3 residues: CASSSGTGPQFF. The CDR3 bases are TGTGCCAGCAGTTCCGGGACAGGCCCCCAGTTCTTC.

This clonotype was picked up many times. The V gene is TRBV5-1, the J gene TRBJ2-7, with a weak D call TRBD2 (5 bases). The CDR3 has 12 amino acids. The germline V gene encodes CDR1 SGHRS and CDR2 YFSETQ. Trimming cost V 7 bases and J 5 bases, with 13 bases left between them. The CDR3 sequence is CASHGLRNEQYF. CDR3 coding DNA: TGCGCCAGCCACGGACTGCGAAACGAGCAGTACTTC.

This clonotype occurred many times. The chain has TRBV18 and TRBJ2-7; a possible D gene is TRBD1 (6 bases). This CDR3 is built from 14 residues. Per the germline V gene, CDR1 is KGHSH and CDR2 is LQKENI. Deletions cut 3 bases from V and 3 bases from J, with 12 bases between. The CDR3 is CASSPGDKFYEQYF. CDR3 sequence (DNA): TGTGCCAGCTCACCGGGGGACAAATTCTACGAGCAGTACTTC. The full variable domain, with the rest looked up from reference TRBV18 and TRBJ2-7, is NAGVMQNPRHLVRRRGQEARLRCSPMKGHSHVYWYRQLPEEGLKFMVYLQKENIIDESGMPKERFSAEFPKEGPSILRIQQVVRGDSAAYFCASSPGDKFYEQYFGPGTRLTVT.

This clonotype occurred many times. This chain joins TRBV30 and TRBJ2-7; 7 bases fit TRBD1. V was clipped by 5 bases and J by 0 bases; unmatched bases: 4. The CDR3 sequence is 13 residues long. Germline V gene lookup returns CDR1 GTSNPN and CDR2 SVGIG (reference sequence). CDR3 in amino acids: CAWENRGSYEQYF. The CDR3 DNA is TGTGCCTGGGAAAACAGGGGCTCCTACGAGCAGTACTTC. The variable domain in full, with the rest retrieved from reference TRBV30 and TRBJ2-7, is SQTIHQWPATLVQPVGSPLSLECTVEGTSNPNLYWYRQAAGRGLQLLFYSVGIGQISSEVPQNLSASRPQDRQFILSSKKLLLSDSGFYLCAWENRGSYEQYFGPGTRLTVT.